Listed here are 29 T cell receptor beta chains from one sample, sequenced in a study of memory CD4+ T cells and cytomegalovirus serostatus. Single viable CD3+CD4+CD8-CD45RO+ cells were sorted as the memory CD4+ T cells. Produced via immunoSEQ multiplex PCR; TCRdb's table is partial and in-frame only. The table shows approximately 61,000 clones, with 80% occurring only once. The sequenced sample was memory CD4+ T cells from blood. All receptors derive from an adult in good health and CMV-seronegative. Some clones in this sample may be carry-over from other donors' samples.

This sequence joins TRBV7-9 and TRBJ2-7, with TRBD2 matching over 12 bases. This CDR3 contains 15 residues. V trimming: 6 bases; J trimming: 5 bases; junction bases outside the gene matches: 8. Germline V gene data show CDR1 as SEHNR and CDR2 as FQNEAQ (reference sequence). This chain's CDR3 is CASSTFLAGGHEQYF. The CDR3 DNA sequence: TGTGCCAGCAGTACTTTCCTAGCGGGGGGGCACGAGCAGTACTTC.

A single count supports this clone. The chain has TRBV10-2 and TRBJ2-7; tentative D call: TRBD2 (5 bases). The CDR3 has 12 residues. Trimming cost V 4 bases and J 2 bases, with 6 bases left between them. Germline V CDR1 and CDR2: WSHSY, SAAADI. CDR3 nucleotide sequence: TGCGCCAGCAGTGTGGGAGCCTACGAGCAGTACTTC. It specifies CASSVGAYEQYF.

The chain employs TRBV5-4 and TRBJ2-7, with no clear D. The CDR3 spans 14 residues. The V gene lost 0 bases and the J gene lost 0 bases, with 7 bases spanning the gap. The germline CDR1 and CDR2 sequences are SGHNT and YYREEE (reference sequence). CDR3 protein: CASSLEALSYEQYF. CDR3 DNA: TGTGCCAGCAGCTTGGAAGCGCTCTCCTACGAGCAGTACTTC.

The chain combines TRBV4-1 with TRBJ2-7, with D hard to call. The germline V gene has CDR1 MGHRA and CDR2 YSYEKL. V lost 4 bases and J 1 base, leaving 14 bases between the germline ends. The CDR3 runs 15 residues. CDR3 bases: TGCGCCAGCAGCCCCCGCGATGAGCTTTCCTACGAGCAGTACTTC. Translating gives CASSPRDELSYEQYF.

The chain has TRBV28 and TRBJ1-5; D remains unclear. From germline, CDR1 is MDHEN and CDR2 SYDVKM. V lost 2 bases to trimming and J lost 2 bases, with 10 bases between them. The CDR3 covers 15 residues. The CDR3 loop is CASSLPHQGNQPQHF. CDR3 bases: TGTGCCAGCAGTTTACCCCATCAGGGCAATCAGCCCCAGCATTTT.

This chain uses TRBV5-6 with TRBJ2-2, with a tentative D call TRBD1 (6 bases). V lost 4 bases, J lost 6 bases, and 13 bases lay in between. The CDR3 spans 14 residues. The germline gives CDR1 SGHDT, CDR2 YYEEEE. The CDR3 protein is CASSRYRDPGELFF. The CDR3 DNA reads TGTGCCAGCAGCCGTTACAGGGACCCCGGGGAGCTGTTTTTT.

The V call is TRBV27, the J call TRBJ2-7; D possibly matches TRBD1 or TRBD2 (5 bases each). Germline V lookup: CDR1 MNHEY, CDR2 SMNVEV (reference sequence). The CDR3 runs to 15 residues. The V end lost 6 bases, the J end lost 2 bases, and 17 bases lay between the germline ends. Here the CDR3 reads CASRSPGTSPYEQYF. For the CDR3, the DNA is TGTGCCAGCAGATCCCCCGGGACCTCGCCCTACGAGCAGTACTTC.

This chain uses TRBV18 with TRBJ2-7, with 7 bases aligning to TRBD2. CDR3 length equals 14 residues. After removal of 0 bases from V and 2 bases from J, the junction contained 1 base not matched to a gene. Germline assignment: CDR1 KGHSH and CDR2 LQKENI. As DNA, the CDR3 is TGTGCCAGCTCACCACCGGGAGGGCCCTACGAGCAGTACTTC. It is translated as CASSPPGGPYEQYF.

The CDR3 DNA is TGTGCCAGCAGTCCCATTGAGGTCCAGTTCTTC. It encodes CASSPIEVQFF. This chain connects TRBV2 to TRBJ2-1; no clear D gene. V lost 5 bases, J lost 13 bases, and 12 bases lay in between. This CDR3 has 11 amino acids. Germline-derived CDR1 and CDR2 are SNHLY and FYNNEI.

The chain is built from TRBV11-2 and TRBJ2-7, with TRBD1 matching 7 bases. Germline lookup yields CDR1 SGHAT and CDR2 FQNNGV. J gave up 3 bases and V 2 bases, and 7 bases lay outside the gene matches. CDR3 length: 15 residues. The chain's CDR3 is CASSLNRDSLYEQYF. The CDR3 DNA sequence: TGTGCCAGCAGCTTAAACCGGGACAGCCTCTACGAGCAGTACTTC.

J is TRBJ2-5 and V is TRBV2; D not certain. Per the germline V gene, CDR1 is SNHLY and CDR2 is FYNNEI. This CDR3 is built from 12 residues. With 5 bases removed from V and 5 bases from J, the gap between germline ends came to 9 bases. The CDR3 loop reads CASSTRRETQYF. The CDR3 region has the DNA TGTGCCAGCAGTACTCGTCGGGAGACCCAGTACTTC.

This clone has a handful of counts. V gene TRBV19 combines with J gene TRBJ2-7; the match to TRBD1 covers 9 bases. With V trimmed by 3 bases and J by 3 bases, 12 bases remained unmatched. This CDR3 has 17 residues. The germline gives CDR1 LNHDA, CDR2 SQIVND (reference sequence). The CDR3 loop reads CASSIKAWGQGGYEQYF. CDR3 nucleotide sequence: TGTGCCAGTAGTATTAAGGCGTGGGGACAGGGTGGCTACGAGCAGTACTTC.

This chain connects TRBV7-3 to TRBJ2-1; TRBD1 matches at 7 bases. CDR3 length: 13 amino acids. J was trimmed by 5 bases and V by 5 bases; bases with no gene match: 3. Germline CDR1 reads SGHTA; CDR2 reads FQGTGA. The CDR3 is CASSPGTDNEQFF. CDR3 bases: TGTGCCAGCAGCCCCGGGACAGACAATGAGCAGTTCTTC. The entire variable domain, with the rest obtained from reference TRBV7-3 and TRBJ2-1, is as follows: GAGVSQTPSNKVTEKGKYVELRCDPISGHTALYWYRQSLGQGPEFLIYFQGTGAADDSGLPNDRFFAVRPEGSVSTLKIQRTERGDSAVYLCASSPGTDNEQFFGPGTRLTVL.

The chain is built from TRBV2 and TRBJ2-7, with 8 bases aligning to TRBD1. The CDR3 runs to 15 residues. The germline V gene encodes CDR1 SNHLY and CDR2 FYNNEI. V dropped 6 bases and J dropped 5; count of bases not matched to a gene: 12. CDR3 sequence reads: CASSAPSDRGNEQYF. For the CDR3, the DNA is TGTGCCAGCAGCGCACCCTCAGACAGGGGCAACGAGCAGTACTTC.

The CDR3 DNA reads TGTGCCAGCTCACCATCGACGGGAGGTTACAATGAGCAGTTCTTC. Its protein is CASSPSTGGYNEQFF. This rearrangement joins TRBV18 to TRBJ2-1; 7 positions match TRBD2. The V segment lost 2 bases and the J segment 4 bases; nucleotides outside the gene matches: 5. The CDR3 has 15 residues. Germline CDR1 is KGHSH and CDR2 is LQKENI.

The chain is built from TRBV29-1 and TRBJ2-6; D gene uncertain. From germline, CDR1 is SQVTM and CDR2 ANQGSEA. The CDR3 consists of 13 residues. Trimming shortened V by 6 bases and J by 1 base, and 7 bases separated the two germline ends. The CDR3: CSVTLSGANVLTF. For the CDR3, the DNA is TGCAGCGTAACGTTGTCTGGGGCCAACGTCCTGACTTTC. Complete variable domain (other parts from reference TRBV29-1 and TRBJ2-6): SAVISQKPSRDICQRGTSLTIQCQVDSQVTMMFWYRQQPGQSLTLIATANQGSEATYESGFVIDKFPISRPNLTFSTLTVSNMSPEDSSIYLCSVTLSGANVLTFGAGSRLTVL.

The chain is built from TRBV4-3 and TRBJ1-4; perhaps TRBD1 as D (6 bases). Germline CDR1 and CDR2: LGHNA and YSLEER. The V end was cut by 4 bases, the J end by 4 bases, with 13 bases between. CDR3 length equals 15 residues. The CDR3 nucleotides read TGCGCCAGCAGCCTCGGACAGCCCTTTAATGAAAAACTGTTTTTT. It yields the protein CASSLGQPFNEKLFF.

This clone has only one observation. V usage is TRBV19 and J usage is TRBJ1-2, with a tentative D call TRBD1 (6 bases). There are 14 residues in the CDR3. The germline V gene has CDR1 LNHDA and CDR2 SQIVND (reference sequence). Trimming stripped 0 bases from V and 6 bases from J, with 11 bases between. The CDR3 spells CASSIDGGRHGYTF. CDR3 bases: TGTGCCAGTAGTATAGATGGGGGCAGACATGGCTACACCTTC.

This chain connects TRBV6-1 to TRBJ1-1, with 11 positions matching TRBD1. CDR1 and CDR2 (germline): MNHNS, SASEGT. This CDR3 spans 14 amino acids. J gave up 6 bases and V 7 bases, and 7 bases lay outside the gene matches. The CDR3 coding sequence is TGTGCCAGCATGGACAGGGGGCTTGTCTCTGAAGCTTTCTTT. Residues: CASMDRGLVSEAFF.

The V call is TRBV5-4, the J call TRBJ2-5; the D gene could be TRBD1 or TRBD2 (5 bases each). Germline CDR1 reads SGHNT; CDR2 reads YYREEE (reference sequence). This CDR3 spans 15 amino acids. V was trimmed by 4 bases and J by 1 base, leaving 14 bases between them. CDR3 sequence reads: CASSPEVGTQETQYF. In DNA form, the CDR3 reads TGTGCCAGCAGCCCAGAGGTAGGGACCCAAGAGACCCAGTACTTC.

The table lists this clone with a few counts. V usage is TRBV30 and J usage is TRBJ2-5; no reliable D call. The CDR3 is made up of 14 amino acids. Trimming removed 2 bases at V and 3 bases at J, with 13 bases between. Germline V gives CDR1 GTSNPN, CDR2 SVGIG (reference sequence). The CDR3 loop reads CAWSPGLGEETQYF. DNA of the CDR3: TGTGCCTGGAGTCCCGGCCTTGGTGAAGAGACCCAGTACTTC.

J is TRBJ1-1 and V is TRBV5-1; 7 positions agree with TRBD1. The CDR3 sequence is 15 residues long. Germline assignment: CDR1 SGHRS and CDR2 YFSETQ. V trimming: 4 bases; J trimming: 2 bases; junction bases outside the gene matches: 8. This chain's CDR3 is CASSPGQEENTEAFF. CDR3 nucleotides: TGCGCCAGCAGCCCAGGACAGGAAGAAAACACTGAAGCTTTCTTT.

The chain joins TRBV5-8 to TRBJ2-1; TRBD2 aligns across 10 bases. The ends lost 0 bases at V and 4 bases at J; junction bases unmatched: 7. The CDR3 is made up of 17 amino acids. CDR1 is SGHTS and CDR2 is YDEGEE in the germline V gene. The CDR3 DNA reads as TGTGCCAGCAGCTTGGCCAAGACTAGCGGGTATTACAATGAGCAGTTCTTC. Its protein product is CASSLAKTSGYYNEQFF.

The CDR3 sequence: CASSGWPNQPQHF. CDR3 in DNA: TGTGCCAGCAGTGGATGGCCGAATCAGCCCCAGCATTTT. The chain is built from TRBV6-5 and TRBJ1-5, with D unresolved. The V gene's germline CDR1 is MNHEY and CDR2 SVGAGI. This CDR3 is built from 13 residues. With 5 bases removed from V and 4 bases from J, the gap between germline ends came to 9 bases.

This clone was detected a few times. Other DNA sequences of this sample code for an identical CDR3. The chain has TRBV5-1 and TRBJ1-1; maybe TRBD1 (6 bases). This CDR3 has 14 residues. CDR1 and CDR2 from the germline V gene are SGHRS and YFSETQ. V lost 0 bases, J lost 5 bases, and 11 bases lay in between. CDR3 DNA: TGCGCCAGCAGCTTGGAACAGGGAAGGACTGAAGCTTTCTTT. It yields the protein CASSLEQGRTEAFF. The whole variable domain, remainder taken from reference TRBV5-1 and TRBJ1-1, is KAGVTQTPRYLIKTRGQQVTLSCSPISGHRSVSWYQQTPGQGLQFLFEYFSETQRNKGNFPGRFSGRQFSNSRSEMNVSTLELGDSALYLCASSLEQGRTEAFFGQGTRLTVV.

DNA of the CDR3: TGTGCCAGCAGCGTGTCAGGGGAGGGAAGCGGGGAGCTGTTTTTT. Encoded protein: CASSVSGEGSGELFF. The chain employs TRBV6-5 and TRBJ2-2; the D gene is possibly TRBD2 (7 bases). The CDR3 loop spans 15 amino acids. V shed 6 bases and J shed 7 bases, with 18 bases lying between them. CDR1 and CDR2 (germline): MNHEY, SVGAGI.

This clone came up once. V and J are TRBV18 and TRBJ2-3; D is possibly TRBD2 (8 bases). Germline V gene sequence: CDR1 KGHSH, CDR2 LQKENI. The V gene lost 3 bases and the J gene lost 4 bases, with 17 bases spanning the gap. The CDR3 extends over 16 amino acids. CDR3 sequence: CASSPRGNSGADTQYF. The CDR3 nucleotides read TGTGCCAGCTCACCCAGGGGGAATAGCGGGGCAGATACGCAGTATTTT.

This chain joins TRBV5-1 and TRBJ2-1, with unresolved D. V lost 2 bases to trimming and J lost 5 bases, with 8 bases between them. The germline V gene encodes CDR1 SGHRS and CDR2 YFSETQ. This CDR3 has 13 amino acids. In DNA, the CDR3 is TGCGCCAGCAGCTTACAGTCCAACAATGAGCAGTTCTTC. Translating it yields CASSLQSNNEQFF.

The chain has TRBV18 and TRBJ2-7; D is tentatively TRBD1 or TRBD2 (5 bases each). The V end lost 3 bases, the J end lost 2 bases, and 14 bases lay between the germline ends. The CDR3 covers 15 residues. In germline, CDR1 is KGHSH, CDR2 LQKENI. The CDR3 DNA is TGTGCCAGCTCACCTCTTGGGACCGGAGCCTACGAGCAGTACTTC. Its translation is CASSPLGTGAYEQYF.